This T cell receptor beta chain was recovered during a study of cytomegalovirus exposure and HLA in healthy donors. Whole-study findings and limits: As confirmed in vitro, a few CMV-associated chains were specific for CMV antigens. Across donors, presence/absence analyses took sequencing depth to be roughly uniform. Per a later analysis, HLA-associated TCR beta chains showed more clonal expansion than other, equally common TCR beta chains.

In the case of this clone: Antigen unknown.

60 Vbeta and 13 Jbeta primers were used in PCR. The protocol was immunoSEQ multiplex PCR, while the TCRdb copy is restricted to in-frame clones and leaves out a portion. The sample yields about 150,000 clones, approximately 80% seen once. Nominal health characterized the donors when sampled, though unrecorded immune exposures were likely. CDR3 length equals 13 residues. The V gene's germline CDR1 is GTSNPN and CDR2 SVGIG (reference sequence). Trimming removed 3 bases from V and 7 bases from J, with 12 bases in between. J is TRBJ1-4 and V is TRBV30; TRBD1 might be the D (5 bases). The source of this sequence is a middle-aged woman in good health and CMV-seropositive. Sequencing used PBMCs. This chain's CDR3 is CAWSRREGEKLFF. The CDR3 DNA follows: TGTGCCTGGAGCCGCAGGGAGGGTGAAAAACTGTTTTTT.